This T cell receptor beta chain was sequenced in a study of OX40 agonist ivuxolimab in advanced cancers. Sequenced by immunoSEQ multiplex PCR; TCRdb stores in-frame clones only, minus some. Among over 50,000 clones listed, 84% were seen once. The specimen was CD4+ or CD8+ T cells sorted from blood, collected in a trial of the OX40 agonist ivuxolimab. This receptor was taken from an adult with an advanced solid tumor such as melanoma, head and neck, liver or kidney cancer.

DNA for the CDR3: TGTGCCAGCACTAAACAGGGATACGAGCAGTACTTC. It specifies CASTKQGYEQYF. This chain joins TRBV6-5 and TRBJ2-7; D may be TRBD1 (6 bases). V lost 7 bases, J lost 4 bases, and 11 bases lay in between. The CDR3 is made up of 12 amino acids. CDR1 is MNHEY, CDR2 SVGAGI, per germline.